The rows below give T cell receptor beta chains drawn from one sample of a study of T-cell reconstitution after alpha-beta-depleted transplantation in children. MiXCR, run by TCRdb on the PCR reads, gives a single entry per CDR3 protein. The table has just over 200,000 distinct CDR3 sequences, approximately 8.4% seen once. Sample: PBMCs, mostly from graft donor cells, taken 360 days after TCRalphabeta/CD19-depleted stem cell transplant. The receptors were gathered from a male patient between 2 and 10 years old who had a stem cell transplant for acute myeloid leukemia, so the T cells may come from the graft donor. The CDR3 runs from the conserved cysteine through the conserved F or W. D genes are given only for firm matches. Clone sizes are given selectively: once, few, many, or a class where the clone is expanded.

TRBV15	TRBJ1-5	NA	NA	CATSRDLVTYSNQPQHF	TGTGCCACCAGCAGAGATTTGGTCACCTATAGCAATCAGCCCCAGCATTTT
TRBV7-6	TRBJ2-7	few	NA	CASSLGGGPYEQYF	TGTGCCAGCAGCTTAGGAGGGGGACCCTACGAGCAGTACTTC
TRBV9	TRBJ2-5	NA	NA	CASSVAEGFRKTQYF	TGTGCCAGCAGCGTAGCAGAAGGGTTCCGGAAGACCCAGTACTTC
TRBV12-3/TRBV12-4	TRBJ2-1	many	NA	CASSRTDNEQFF	TGTGCCAGCAGCCGCACAGACAATGAGCAGTTCTTC
TRBV4-3	TRBJ2-7	few	NA	CASSQDGNRPQTYEQYF	TGCGCCAGCAGCCAAGATGGCAACAGGCCACAAACCTACGAGCAGTACTTC
TRBV12-3/TRBV12-4	TRBJ1-5	NA	NA	CASSPEGKSNQPQHF	TGTGCCAGCAGCCCCGAAGGGAAAAGCAATCAGCCCCAGCATTTT
TRBV6-5	TRBJ2-3	many	NA	CASSYRATDTQYF	TGTGCCAGCAGTTACAGGGCCACAGATACGCAGTATTTT
TRBV6-2/TRBV6-3	TRBJ2-1	many	NA	CASALPVSYNEQFF	TGTGCCAGCGCCCTGCCGGTCTCCTACAATGAGCAGTTCTTC
TRBV5-1	TRBJ2-2	many	NA	CASSLVQGTGELFF	TGCGCCAGCAGCTTGGTTCAGGGGACCGGGGAGCTGTTTTTT
TRBV20-1	TRBJ1-4	NA	NA	CSARRGTEKLFF	TGCAGTGCTAGGAGGGGGACCGAAAAACTGTTTTTT
TRBV11-2	TRBJ1-5	NA	NA	CASSLNVGQNQPQHF	TGTGCCAGCAGCTTAAACGTAGGTCAAAATCAGCCCCAGCATTTT
TRBV10-3	TRBJ2-6	NA	NA	CAIGGRSGANVLTF	TGTGCCATCGGGGGCCGCTCTGGGGCCAACGTCCTGACTTTC
TRBV25-1	TRBJ2-3	many	NA	CASSAGELATDTQYF	TGTGCCAGCAGTGCAGGGGAACTAGCGACAGATACGCAGTATTTT
TRBV10-3	TRBJ1-1	NA	NA	CAISESGDGNTEAFF	TGTGCCATCAGTGAGTCTGGGGACGGGAACACTGAAGCTTTCTTT
TRBV7-3	TRBJ1-2	NA	NA	CASSLTGTDHGYTF	TGTGCCAGCAGCTTAACGGGGACTGACCATGGCTACACCTTC
TRBV9	TRBJ2-5	many	NA	CASSRNPGTSRGQETQYF	TGTGCCAGCAGTCGTAATCCTGGGACATCTAGGGGCCAAGAGACCCAGTACTTC
TRBV24-1	TRBJ2-3	NA	NA	CATSGGEISTDTQYF	TGTGCCACCAGTGGAGGGGAGATCAGCACAGATACGCAGTATTTT
TRBV3-1	TRBJ2-2	few	NA	CASGNTRLGELFF	TGTGCCAGCGGGAACACGCGCCTCGGGGAGCTGTTTTTT
TRBV15	TRBJ2-1	NA	NA	CAIGLGQEGHNEQFF	TGTGCCATTGGATTAGGTCAAGAGGGCCACAATGAGCAGTTCTTC
TRBV20-1	TRBJ1-1	NA	NA	CSASKGAYTEAFF	TGCAGTGCCTCTAAAGGGGCCTACACTGAAGCTTTCTTT
TRBV12-3/TRBV12-4	TRBJ1-5	many	NA	CASSPAGEQPQHF	TGTGCCAGCAGCCCCGCCGGAGAGCAGCCCCAGCATTTT
TRBV20-1	TRBJ2-5	few	TRBD2	CSARAPSGRAGEETQYF	TGCAGTGCTAGAGCCCCTAGCGGGAGGGCCGGGGAAGAGACCCAGTACTTC
TRBV28	TRBJ2-5	NA	NA	CASSFLNSDVQETQYF	TGTGCCAGCAGTTTTTTAAATTCTGATGTCCAAGAGACCCAGTACTTC
TRBV6-5	TRBJ2-7	many	NA	CASSYLGNSYEQYF	TGTGCCAGCAGTTACTTGGGGAACTCCTACGAGCAGTACTTC
TRBV29-1	TRBJ1-4	NA	NA	CSGQRGGDEKLFF	TGCAGCGGGCAGCGCGGTGGCGATGAAAAACTGTTTTTT
TRBV7-9	TRBJ2-7	few	TRBD1	CASSLAWTGNYEQYF	TGTGCCAGCAGCTTAGCCTGGACAGGGAATTACGAGCAGTACTTC
TRBV12-5	TRBJ2-3	NA	TRBD1	CASGLYERQGNTDTQYF	TGTGCTAGTGGTTTGTACGAGCGACAGGGCAACACAGATACGCAGTATTTT
TRBV12-3/TRBV12-4	TRBJ2-5	few	TRBD2	CASSLIRASGETQYF	TGTGCCAGCAGTTTAATTCGGGCTAGCGGGGAGACCCAGTACTTC
TRBV6-2/TRBV6-3	TRBJ2-2	NA	NA	CASTSGGTNTGELFF	TGTGCCAGCACCTCTGGCGGGACGAACACCGGGGAGCTGTTTTTT
TRBV18	TRBJ2-1	NA	NA	CASSPPRGQLRSEQFF	TGTGCCAGCTCACCACCGCGGGGGCAACTACGGAGTGAGCAGTTCTTC
TRBV28	TRBJ2-3	NA	NA	CASSYQTGRDTDTQYF	TGTGCCAGCAGTTATCAGACAGGGAGGGACACAGATACGCAGTATTTT
TRBV30	TRBJ2-3	few	TRBD2	CAGVAGEPPTLNTDTQYF	TGTGCCGGAGTAGCGGGCGAACCCCCAACTTTAAACACAGATACGCAGTATTTT
TRBV7-9	TRBJ2-7	many	NA	CASSLHRDRYEQYF	TGTGCCAGCAGCTTACACAGGGACCGCTACGAGCAGTACTTC
TRBV5-1	TRBJ2-7	many	NA	CASSHAGTRSSYEQYF	TGCGCCAGCAGCCACGCCGGGACAAGGAGCTCCTACGAGCAGTACTTC
TRBV11-2	TRBJ2-2	many	TRBD1	CASSLRQGENTGELFF	TGTGCCAGCAGCTTAAGGCAGGGGGAAAACACCGGGGAGCTGTTTTTT
TRBV29-1	TRBJ2-5	many	NA	CSVGFRLQETQYF	TGCAGCGTTGGCTTCCGACTTCAAGAGACCCAGTACTTC
TRBV4-1	TRBJ2-4	many	TRBD2	CASSPPPGLGKDIQYF	TGCGCCAGCAGCCCACCACCGGGACTAGGAAAGGACATTCAGTACTTC
TRBV12-3/TRBV12-4	TRBJ2-1	NA	TRBD2	CASRSSSGSRSYNEQFF	TGTGCCAGCAGATCCAGTAGCGGGAGCCGATCCTACAATGAGCAGTTCTTC
TRBV12-3/TRBV12-4	TRBJ1-5	few	NA	CASSLAVLVGPQPQHF	TGTGCCAGCAGTTTAGCAGTATTGGTGGGGCCTCAGCCCCAGCATTTT
TRBV19	TRBJ2-1	NA	NA	CASTLHYLHYEQFF	TGTGCCAGTACCCTGCACTATCTGCACTATGAGCAGTTCTTC
TRBV5-1	TRBJ2-2	few	NA	CASSLLLTGELFF	TGCGCCAGCAGCTTGCTCCTCACCGGGGAGCTGTTTTTT
TRBV2	TRBJ2-5	NA	NA	CASSYRSRGETQYF	TGTGCCAGCAGCTACAGGTCCCGGGGGGAGACCCAGTACTTC
TRBV30	TRBJ1-1	few	NA	CAWMNTEAFF	TGTGCCTGGATGAACACTGAAGCTTTCTTT
TRBV29-1	TRBJ2-3	NA	NA	CSVEVTGPTDTQYF	TGCAGCGTTGAAGTGACAGGCCCCACAGATACGCAGTATTTT
TRBV12-3/TRBV12-4	TRBJ2-2	many	NA	CASSLSPLYELFF	TGTGCCAGCAGTTTGTCCCCCTTGTACGAGCTGTTTTTT
TRBV7-9	TRBJ2-2	NA	TRBD2	CASRGTSGTNTGELFF	TGTGCCAGCAGGGGGACTAGCGGAACGAACACCGGGGAGCTGTTTTTT
TRBV10-3	TRBJ2-1	few	TRBD2	CAIRDEGLVKNEQFF	TGTGCCATCAGGGACGAGGGACTAGTTAAAAATGAGCAGTTCTTC
TRBV12-3/TRBV12-4	TRBJ2-1	many	TRBD2	CASSLATSVGNEQFF	TGTGCCAGCAGTTTGGCGACTAGCGTAGGCAATGAGCAGTTCTTC
TRBV11-2	TRBJ2-1	NA	TRBD2	CASSHLPGLAGGLHEQFF	TGTGCCAGCAGCCACTTGCCAGGACTAGCGGGGGGCTTACATGAGCAGTTCTTC
TRBV12-3/TRBV12-4	TRBJ1-4	NA	NA	CASSLWLNEKLFF	TGTGCCAGCAGTTTGTGGCTGAATGAAAAACTGTTTTTT
TRBV7-9	TRBJ2-7	NA	TRBD1	CASSFPGQGAMDEQYF	TGTGCCAGCAGCTTCCCCGGACAGGGGGCAATGGACGAGCAGTACTTC
TRBV29-1	TRBJ1-5	NA	NA	CSAKTTGPKGPQHF	TGCAGCGCTAAAACGACAGGCCCCAAAGGGCCCCAGCATTTT
TRBV5-6	TRBJ2-2	many	TRBD1	CASSNTGTGGLGFTGELFF	TGTGCCAGCAGCAACACCGGGACAGGGGGCCTCGGGTTCACCGGGGAGCTGTTTTTT
TRBV29-1	TRBJ2-3	many	TRBD2	CSVSGRGTDTQYF	TGCAGCGTTAGCGGGAGAGGCACAGATACGCAGTATTTT
TRBV5-1	TRBJ2-1	few	TRBD1	CASSFNRGPNEQFF	TGCGCCAGCAGCTTCAACAGGGGGCCCAATGAGCAGTTCTTC